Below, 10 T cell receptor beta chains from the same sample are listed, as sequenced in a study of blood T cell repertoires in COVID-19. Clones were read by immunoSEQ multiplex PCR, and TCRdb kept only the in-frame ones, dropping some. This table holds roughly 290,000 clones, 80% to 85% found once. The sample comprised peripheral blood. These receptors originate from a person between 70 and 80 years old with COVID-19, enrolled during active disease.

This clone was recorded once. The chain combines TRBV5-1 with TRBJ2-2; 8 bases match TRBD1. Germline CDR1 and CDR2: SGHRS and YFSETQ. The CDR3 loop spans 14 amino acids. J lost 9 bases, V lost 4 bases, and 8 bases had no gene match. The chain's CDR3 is CASSAGQGARELFF. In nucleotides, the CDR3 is TGCGCCAGCAGCGCCGGACAGGGCGCGCGGGAGCTGTTTTTT.

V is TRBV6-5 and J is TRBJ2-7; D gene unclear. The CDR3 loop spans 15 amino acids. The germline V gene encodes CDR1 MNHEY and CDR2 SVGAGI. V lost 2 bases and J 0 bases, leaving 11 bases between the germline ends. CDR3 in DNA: TGTGCCAGCAGTTACGGTCCAGAAACCTCCTACGAGCAGTACTTC. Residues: CASSYGPETSYEQYF.

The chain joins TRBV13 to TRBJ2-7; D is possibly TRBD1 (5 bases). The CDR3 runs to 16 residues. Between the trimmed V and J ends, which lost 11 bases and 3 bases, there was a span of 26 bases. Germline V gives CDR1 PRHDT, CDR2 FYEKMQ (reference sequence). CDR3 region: CAPYLNRTGPGYEQYF. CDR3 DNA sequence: TGTGCCCCCTACTTAAACAGGACCGGCCCCGGCTACGAGCAGTACTTC.

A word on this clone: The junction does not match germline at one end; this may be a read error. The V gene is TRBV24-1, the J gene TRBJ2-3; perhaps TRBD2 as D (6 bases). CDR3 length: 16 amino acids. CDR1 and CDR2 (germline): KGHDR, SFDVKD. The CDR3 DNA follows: TGTGCCACCAGTAATTTAGCGGAAGGGCCCACAGATACGCAGTATTTT. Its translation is CATSNLAEGPTDTQYF.

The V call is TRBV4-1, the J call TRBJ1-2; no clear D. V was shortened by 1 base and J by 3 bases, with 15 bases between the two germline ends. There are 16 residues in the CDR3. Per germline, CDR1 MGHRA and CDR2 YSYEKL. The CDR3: CASSQAGSQTDYGYTF. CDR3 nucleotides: TGCGCCAGCAGCCAAGCGGGATCCCAGACGGACTATGGCTACACCTTC.

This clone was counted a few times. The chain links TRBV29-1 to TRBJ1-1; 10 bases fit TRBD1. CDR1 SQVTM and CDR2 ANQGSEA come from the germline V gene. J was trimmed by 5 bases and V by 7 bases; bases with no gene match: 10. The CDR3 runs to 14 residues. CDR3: CSAVETGGGTEAFF. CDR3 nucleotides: TGCAGCGCCGTAGAGACAGGGGGCGGGACTGAAGCTTTCTTT.

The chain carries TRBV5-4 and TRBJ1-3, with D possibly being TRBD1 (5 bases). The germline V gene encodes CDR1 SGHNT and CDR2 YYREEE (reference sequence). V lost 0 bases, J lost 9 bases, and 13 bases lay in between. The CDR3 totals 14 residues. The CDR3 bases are TGTGCCAGCAGCTTGGGACACGGGGGGGGCACCATATATTTT. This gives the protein CASSLGHGGGTIYF. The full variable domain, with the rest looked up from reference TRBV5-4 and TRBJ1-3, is ETGVTQSPTHLIKTRGQQVTLRCSSQSGHNTVSWYQQALGQGPQFIFQYYREEENGRGNFPPRFSGLQFPNYSSELNVNALELDDSALYLCASSLGHGGGTIYFGEGSWLTVV.

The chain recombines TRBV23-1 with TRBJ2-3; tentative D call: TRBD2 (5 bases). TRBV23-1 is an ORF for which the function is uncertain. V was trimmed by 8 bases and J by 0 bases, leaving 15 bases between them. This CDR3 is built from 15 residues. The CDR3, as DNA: TGCGCCAGCGATCAGCGGAACTCTAGCACAGATACGCAGTATTTT. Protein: CASDQRNSSTDTQYF.

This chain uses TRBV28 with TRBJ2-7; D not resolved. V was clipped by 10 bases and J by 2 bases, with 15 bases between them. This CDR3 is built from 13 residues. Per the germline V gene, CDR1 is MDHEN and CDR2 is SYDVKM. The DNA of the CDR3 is TGTGCCACCTCAGAGCGTATCACCTACGAGCAGTACTTC. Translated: CATSERITYEQYF.

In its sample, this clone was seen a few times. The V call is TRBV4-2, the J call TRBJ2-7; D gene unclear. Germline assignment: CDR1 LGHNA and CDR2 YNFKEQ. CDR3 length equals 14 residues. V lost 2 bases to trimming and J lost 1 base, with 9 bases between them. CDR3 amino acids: CASSQPHISYEQYF. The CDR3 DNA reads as TGTGCCAGCAGCCAACCCCACATTTCCTACGAGCAGTACTTC.